This is a list of T cell receptor beta chains from one sample in a study of blood T cell repertoires in COVID-19. Generated by immunoSEQ multiplex PCR, the TCRdb table keeps only in-frame clones and is missing some. Of some 200,000 clones in the sample, 65% to 85% were seen once. Input material: peripheral blood. The receptors were gathered from a woman in her thirties with COVID-19, enrolled during active disease. The CDR3 runs from the conserved cysteine through the conserved F or W. The D gene is left open where the match is weak. A clone size is listed for some rows: how often the clone was seen (once, few, many), or a class if it is expanded.

CDR3 length: 14; D gene: NA; clone size: NA; J gene: TRBJ1-3; V gene: TRBV19; CDR3 protein: CASSISHGGNTIYF; CDR3 DNA: TGTGCCAGTAGTATCTCCCACGGGGGAAACACCATATATTTT
CDR3 length: 15; D gene: NA; clone size: NA; J gene: TRBJ2-2; V gene: TRBV4-1; CDR3 protein: CASSQPGTDTGELFF; CDR3 DNA: TGCGCCAGCAGCCAGCCCGGGACTGACACCGGGGAGCTGTTTTTT
CDR3 length: 14; D gene: NA; clone size: NA; J gene: TRBJ1-1; V gene: TRBV7-3; CDR3 protein: CASSKAGPNTEAFF; CDR3 DNA: TGTGCCAGCAGCAAGGCGGGCCCGAACACTGAAGCTTTCTTT
CDR3 length: 15; D gene: TRBD2; clone size: NA; J gene: TRBJ2-3; V gene: TRBV5-6; CDR3 protein: CASSFAGGFPDTQYF; CDR3 DNA: TGTGCCAGCAGCTTCGCGGGAGGCTTCCCAGATACGCAGTATTTT
CDR3 length: 18; D gene: TRBD2; clone size: once; J gene: TRBJ2-1; V gene: TRBV9; CDR3 protein: CASSVSGTSGGIRIEQFF; CDR3 DNA: TGTGCCAGCAGCGTATCCGGGACTAGCGGGGGGATTCGGATTGAGCAGTTCTTC
CDR3 length: 14; D gene: NA; clone size: NA; J gene: TRBJ2-1; V gene: TRBV7-9; CDR3 protein: CASSFQMGDNEQFF; CDR3 DNA: TGTGCCAGCAGCTTTCAAATGGGAGACAATGAGCAGTTCTTC
CDR3 length: 14; D gene: NA; clone size: NA; J gene: TRBJ1-1; V gene: TRBV3-1/TRBV3-2; CDR3 protein: CASNSRGLNTEAFF; CDR3 DNA: TGTGCCAGCAACTCACGAGGGTTGAACACTGAAGCTTTCTTT
CDR3 length: 14; D gene: NA; clone size: NA; J gene: TRBJ1-1; V gene: TRBV4-2; CDR3 protein: CASSQDGLNTEAFF; CDR3 DNA: TGTGCCAGCAGCCAAGATGGGCTGAACACTGAAGCTTTCTTT
CDR3 length: 13; D gene: NA; clone size: NA; J gene: TRBJ2-5; V gene: TRBV2; CDR3 protein: CASRASRQETQYF; CDR3 DNA: TGTGCCAGCAGGGCCTCTCGCCAAGAGACCCAGTACTTC
CDR3 length: 15; D gene: NA; clone size: NA; J gene: TRBJ2-7; V gene: TRBV19; CDR3 protein: CASSPLGIVADEQYF; CDR3 DNA: TGTGCCAGTAGTCCCCTGGGTATTGTAGCGGACGAGCAGTACTTC
CDR3 length: 12; D gene: TRBD1; clone size: NA; J gene: TRBJ1-1; V gene: TRBV5-1; CDR3 protein: CASGPDRGEAFF; CDR3 DNA: TGCGCCAGCGGGCCGGACAGGGGTGAAGCTTTCTTT
CDR3 length: 13; D gene: NA; clone size: NA; J gene: TRBJ1-2; V gene: TRBV19; CDR3 protein: CASSIVNEAPHFF; CDR3 DNA: TGTGCCAGTAGTATAGTCAACGAGGCCCCGCATTTCTTC
CDR3 length: 14; D gene: TRBD1; clone size: NA; J gene: TRBJ2-7; V gene: TRBV6-5; CDR3 protein: CASSSTGGDYEQYF; CDR3 DNA: TGTGCCAGCAGTTCCACAGGGGGCGACTACGAGCAGTACTTC
CDR3 length: 15; D gene: NA; clone size: NA; J gene: TRBJ2-3; V gene: TRBV2; CDR3 protein: CASSEWPPGGDTQYF; CDR3 DNA: TGTGCCAGCAGTGAATGGCCGCCAGGGGGGGATACGCAGTATTTT
CDR3 length: 18; D gene: NA; clone size: NA; J gene: TRBJ1-6; V gene: TRBV11-2; CDR3 protein: CASSPTKTGSSYNSPLHF; CDR3 DNA: TGTGCCAGCAGCCCCACTAAGACGGGAAGCTCCTATAATTCACCCCTCCACTTT
CDR3 length: 15; D gene: NA; clone size: NA; J gene: TRBJ1-4; V gene: TRBV4-3; CDR3 protein: CASSPGVGSGEKLFF; CDR3 DNA: TGCGCCAGCAGCCCAGGGGTAGGATCTGGTGAAAAACTGTTTTTT
CDR3 length: 14; D gene: TRBD2; clone size: NA; J gene: TRBJ2-7; V gene: TRBV3-1/TRBV3-2; CDR3 protein: CASSQGLAGYEQYF; CDR3 DNA: TGTGCCAGCAGCCAGGGACTAGCGGGCTACGAGCAGTACTTC
CDR3 length: 18; D gene: TRBD2; clone size: NA; J gene: TRBJ2-7; V gene: TRBV6-2/TRBV6-3; CDR3 protein: CASSYDFTRSGTSYEQYF; CDR3 DNA: TGTGCCAGCAGTTACGACTTCACGCGGAGCGGGACTTCCTACGAGCAGTACTTC
CDR3 length: 14; D gene: NA; clone size: NA; J gene: TRBJ1-3; V gene: TRBV28; CDR3 protein: CASSSRVSGNTIYF; CDR3 DNA: TGTGCCAGCAGCTCCAGGGTGTCTGGAAACACCATATATTTT
CDR3 length: 15; D gene: TRBD2; clone size: once; J gene: TRBJ2-7; V gene: TRBV5-4; CDR3 protein: CASSLEGGRGYEQYF; CDR3 DNA: TGTGCCAGCAGCCTCGAAGGCGGGAGGGGGTACGAGCAGTACTTC
CDR3 length: 13; D gene: NA; clone size: once; J gene: TRBJ2-7; V gene: TRBV5-6; CDR3 protein: CASSLVGGNEQYF; CDR3 DNA: TGTGCCAGCAGCTTGGTAGGGGGAAACGAGCAGTACTTC
CDR3 length: 14; D gene: NA; clone size: NA; J gene: TRBJ1-2; V gene: TRBV5-6; CDR3 protein: CASSTGPIDYGYTF; CDR3 DNA: TGTGCCAGCAGCACGGGTCCCATAGACTATGGCTACACCTTC
CDR3 length: 19; D gene: TRBD2; clone size: NA; J gene: TRBJ2-1; V gene: TRBV6-2/TRBV6-3; CDR3 protein: CASSLGLAGGMPRNNEQFF; CDR3 DNA: TGTGCCAGCAGTCTCGGACTAGCGGGGGGGATGCCTCGCAACAATGAGCAGTTCTTC
CDR3 length: 13; D gene: NA; clone size: NA; J gene: TRBJ2-1; V gene: TRBV12-3/TRBV12-4; CDR3 protein: CASRYQGFNEQFF; CDR3 DNA: TGTGCCAGCAGATACCAGGGATTCAATGAGCAGTTCTTC
CDR3 length: 15; D gene: NA; clone size: NA; J gene: TRBJ1-5; V gene: TRBV27; CDR3 protein: CASSLSRGSGQPQHF; CDR3 DNA: TGTGCCAGCAGTTTATCGAGGGGGTCGGGGCAGCCCCAGCATTTT
CDR3 length: 14; D gene: NA; clone size: NA; J gene: TRBJ2-2; V gene: TRBV7-2; CDR3 protein: CASRRQRATGELFF; CDR3 DNA: TGTGCCAGCAGGAGGCAGAGGGCCACCGGGGAGCTGTTTTTT
CDR3 length: 16; D gene: TRBD2; clone size: NA; J gene: TRBJ2-5; V gene: TRBV7-3; CDR3 protein: CASSSAGGLAPETQYF; CDR3 DNA: TGTGCCAGCAGCTCGGCGGGAGGACTAGCGCCGGAGACCCAGTACTTC
CDR3 length: 16; D gene: TRBD2; clone size: NA; J gene: TRBJ2-1; V gene: TRBV9; CDR3 protein: CASSFIAGSSYNEQFF; CDR3 DNA: TGTGCCAGCAGTTTCATAGCGGGTAGCTCCTACAATGAGCAGTTCTTC
CDR3 length: 14; D gene: TRBD1; clone size: NA; J gene: TRBJ1-2; V gene: TRBV15; CDR3 protein: CATSVRGDHYGYTF; CDR3 DNA: TGTGCCACCAGCGTCAGGGGGGATCACTATGGCTACACCTTC
CDR3 length: 15; D gene: TRBD2; clone size: once; J gene: TRBJ2-3; V gene: TRBV19; CDR3 protein: CASSLAGVQTDTQYF; CDR3 DNA: TGTGCCAGTAGCTTAGCGGGAGTGCAGACAGATACGCAGTATTTT
CDR3 length: 14; D gene: NA; clone size: NA; J gene: TRBJ2-5; V gene: TRBV6-2/TRBV6-3; CDR3 protein: CASSYHTVQETQYF; CDR3 DNA: TGTGCCAGCAGTTACCACACCGTCCAAGAGACCCAGTACTTC
CDR3 length: 16; D gene: TRBD1; clone size: NA; J gene: TRBJ1-6; V gene: TRBV23-1; CDR3 protein: CASTRRTGGGGSPLHF; CDR3 DNA: TGCGCCAGCACCCGGCGGACAGGGGGCGGCGGGTCACCCCTCCACTTT
CDR3 length: 14; D gene: NA; clone size: NA; J gene: TRBJ1-3; V gene: TRBV28; CDR3 protein: CASSIGGDGNTIYF; CDR3 DNA: TGTGCCAGCAGTATTGGGGGGGACGGAAACACCATATATTTT
CDR3 length: 15; D gene: TRBD1; clone size: NA; J gene: TRBJ2-2; V gene: TRBV7-3; CDR3 protein: CASSLNPRGSGELFF; CDR3 DNA: TGTGCCAGCAGCTTAAACCCCAGGGGGTCCGGGGAGCTGTTTTTT
CDR3 length: 13; D gene: TRBD2; clone size: NA; J gene: TRBJ2-3; V gene: TRBV12-3/TRBV12-4; CDR3 protein: CASMGLARDTQYF; CDR3 DNA: TGTGCCAGCATGGGACTAGCTAGAGATACGCAGTATTTT
CDR3 length: 15; D gene: TRBD1; clone size: NA; J gene: TRBJ2-7; V gene: TRBV2; CDR3 protein: CASRATGQRTYEQYF; CDR3 DNA: TGTGCCAGCAGGGCCACGGGACAGCGGACTTACGAGCAGTACTTC
CDR3 length: 15; D gene: NA; clone size: NA; J gene: TRBJ1-3; V gene: TRBV9; CDR3 protein: CASSAPGRGGNTIYF; CDR3 DNA: TGTGCCAGCAGTGCCCCAGGGCGGGGAGGAAACACCATATATTTT
CDR3 length: 15; D gene: TRBD2; clone size: few; J gene: TRBJ2-5; V gene: TRBV9; CDR3 protein: CASSSVAGGQETQYF; CDR3 DNA: TGTGCCAGCAGCTCAGTAGCGGGGGGACAAGAGACCCAGTACTTC
CDR3 length: 14; D gene: NA; clone size: NA; J gene: TRBJ1-4; V gene: TRBV6-2/TRBV6-3; CDR3 protein: CASSYTTGKEKLFF; CDR3 DNA: TGTGCCAGCAGTTACACAACAGGGAAAGAAAAACTGTTTTTT
CDR3 length: 14; D gene: TRBD1; clone size: NA; J gene: TRBJ2-7; V gene: TRBV30; CDR3 protein: CAWISGTGEYEQYF; CDR3 DNA: TGTGCCTGGATATCCGGGACAGGGGAATACGAGCAGTACTTC
CDR3 length: 15; D gene: NA; clone size: NA; J gene: TRBJ2-5; V gene: TRBV3-1/TRBV3-2; CDR3 protein: CASSQDGAAQETQYF; CDR3 DNA: TGTGCCAGCAGCCAAGATGGGGCAGCCCAAGAGACCCAGTACTTC
CDR3 length: 16; D gene: TRBD2; clone size: NA; J gene: TRBJ2-5; V gene: TRBV7-2; CDR3 protein: CASSLVSGSLRETQYF; CDR3 DNA: TGTGCCAGCAGCTTAGTTAGCGGGAGCCTCCGGGAGACCCAGTACTTC
CDR3 length: 15; D gene: TRBD1; clone size: NA; J gene: TRBJ2-6; V gene: TRBV19; CDR3 protein: CASSITGVGANVLTF; CDR3 DNA: TGTGCCAGTAGTATTACAGGGGTTGGGGCCAACGTCCTGACTTTC
CDR3 length: 17; D gene: NA; clone size: NA; J gene: TRBJ1-4; V gene: TRBV27; CDR3 protein: CASSRASFGATNEKLFF; CDR3 DNA: TGTGCCAGCAGTCGCGCTAGTTTTGGAGCAACTAATGAAAAACTGTTTTTT
CDR3 length: 15; D gene: TRBD1; clone size: NA; J gene: TRBJ2-4; V gene: TRBV27; CDR3 protein: CASRQLDRGFNIQYF; CDR3 DNA: TGTGCCAGCAGACAACTCGACAGGGGATTTAACATTCAGTACTTC
CDR3 length: 11; D gene: TRBD2; clone size: NA; J gene: TRBJ2-1; V gene: TRBV12-3/TRBV12-4; CDR3 protein: CASTKLAELFF; CDR3 DNA: TGTGCCAGCACCAAACTAGCGGAGCTGTTCTTC
CDR3 length: 19; D gene: TRBD2; clone size: NA; J gene: TRBJ2-7; V gene: TRBV7-9; CDR3 protein: CASSTTPGRTSGGAYEQYF; CDR3 DNA: TGTGCCAGCAGCACAACCCCAGGGCGGACTAGCGGGGGGGCCTACGAGCAGTACTTC
CDR3 length: 15; D gene: TRBD1; clone size: NA; J gene: TRBJ1-2; V gene: TRBV6-5; CDR3 protein: CASRLDRGASYGYTF; CDR3 DNA: TGTGCCAGCAGATTAGACAGGGGGGCTTCCTATGGCTACACCTTC
CDR3 length: 15; D gene: NA; clone size: NA; J gene: TRBJ2-1; V gene: TRBV7-3; CDR3 protein: CASSLTLTGYNEQFF; CDR3 DNA: TGTGCCAGCAGCTTAACACTGACAGGTTATAATGAGCAGTTCTTC
CDR3 length: 16; D gene: TRBD1; clone size: NA; J gene: TRBJ2-7; V gene: TRBV2; CDR3 protein: CASSEARTGTPYEQYF; CDR3 DNA: TGTGCCAGCAGTGAAGCAAGGACAGGGACTCCTTACGAGCAGTACTTC
CDR3 length: 15; D gene: TRBD1; clone size: NA; J gene: TRBJ2-7; V gene: TRBV7-3; CDR3 protein: CASSPDRGQFYEQYF; CDR3 DNA: TGTGCCAGCAGCCCCGACAGGGGGCAATTCTACGAGCAGTACTTC
CDR3 length: 13; D gene: NA; clone size: NA; J gene: TRBJ1-2; V gene: TRBV7-2; CDR3 protein: CASSLDGRGGYTF; CDR3 DNA: TGTGCCAGCAGCTTAGATGGCAGGGGTGGCTACACCTTC
CDR3 length: 16; D gene: TRBD2; clone size: NA; J gene: TRBJ2-1; V gene: TRBV5-1; CDR3 protein: CASSGGTSVSYNEQFF; CDR3 DNA: TGCGCCAGCAGCGGTGGGACTAGCGTATCCTACAATGAGCAGTTCTTC
CDR3 length: 15; D gene: NA; clone size: NA; J gene: TRBJ2-1; V gene: TRBV9; CDR3 protein: CASSVFSGANNEQFF; CDR3 DNA: TGTGCCAGCAGCGTATTTAGTGGGGCGAACAATGAGCAGTTCTTC
CDR3 length: 17; D gene: TRBD2; clone size: NA; J gene: TRBJ2-7; V gene: TRBV27; CDR3 protein: CASSPGTSGRAAYEQYF; CDR3 DNA: TGTGCCAGCAGTCCCGGGACTAGCGGGAGGGCCGCGTACGAGCAGTACTTC